The clone carrying this T cell receptor (beta chain) was detected a few times. This sample is part of a study of beta chain features in type 1 diabetes. TCRB transcripts that were expressed got sequenced, as all of the isolated RNA had been reverse transcribed. Assay used: immunoSEQ multiplex PCR; TCRdb lists only in-frame clones, some missing. Here the sample spans approximately 300,000 clones, roughly 9.6% being singletons. Purities over 95% were achieved in all sorted populations. Germline CDR1 SGHAT, CDR2 FQNNGV. The CDR3 spans 16 residues. V was pared by 4 bases and J by 5 bases, with 5 bases of the junction left unmatched.

Material: naive CD4+ T cells from blood. The chain has TRBV11-2 and TRBJ2-1; 13 positions agree with TRBD2. This receptor was obtained from a woman in her thirties in good health. The CDR3 bases are TGTGCCAGCAGCTCAGGGGGACTAGCGGGGAACAATGAGCAGTTCTTC. Translation: CASSSGGLAGNNEQFF.